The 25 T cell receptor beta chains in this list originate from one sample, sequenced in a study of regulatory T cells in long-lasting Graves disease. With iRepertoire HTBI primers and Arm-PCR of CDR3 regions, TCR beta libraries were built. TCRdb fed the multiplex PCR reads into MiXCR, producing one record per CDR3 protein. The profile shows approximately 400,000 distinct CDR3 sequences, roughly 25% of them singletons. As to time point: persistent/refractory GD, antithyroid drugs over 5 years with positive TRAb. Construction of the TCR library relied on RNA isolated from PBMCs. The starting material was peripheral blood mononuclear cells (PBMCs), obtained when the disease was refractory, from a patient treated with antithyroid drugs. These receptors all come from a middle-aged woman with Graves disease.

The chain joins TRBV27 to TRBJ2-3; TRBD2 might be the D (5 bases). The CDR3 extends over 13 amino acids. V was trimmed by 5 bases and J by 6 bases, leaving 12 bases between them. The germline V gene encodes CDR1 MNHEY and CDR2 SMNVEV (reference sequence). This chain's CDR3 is CASSNGLEDTQYF. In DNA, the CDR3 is TGTGCCAGCAGTAATGGACTGGAGGATACGCAGTATTTT.

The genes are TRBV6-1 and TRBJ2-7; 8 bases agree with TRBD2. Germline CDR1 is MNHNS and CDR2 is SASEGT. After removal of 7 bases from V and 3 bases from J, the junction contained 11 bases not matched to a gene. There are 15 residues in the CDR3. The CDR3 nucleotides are TGTGCCAGCATGGGGGGGACTAGTCCGGGCTACGAGCAGTACTTC. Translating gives CASMGGTSPGYEQYF.

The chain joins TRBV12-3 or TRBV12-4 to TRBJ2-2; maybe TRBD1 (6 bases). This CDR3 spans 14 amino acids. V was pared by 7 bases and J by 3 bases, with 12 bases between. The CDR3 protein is CASTRYRDTGELFF. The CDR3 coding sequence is TGTGCCAGCACCCGATACAGGGACACCGGGGAGCTGTTTTTT.

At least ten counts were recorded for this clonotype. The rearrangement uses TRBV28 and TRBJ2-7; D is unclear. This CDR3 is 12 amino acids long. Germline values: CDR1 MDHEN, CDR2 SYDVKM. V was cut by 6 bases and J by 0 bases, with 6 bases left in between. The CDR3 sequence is CASSHSSYEQYF. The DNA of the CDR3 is TGTGCCAGCAGCCACTCCTCCTACGAGCAGTACTTC.

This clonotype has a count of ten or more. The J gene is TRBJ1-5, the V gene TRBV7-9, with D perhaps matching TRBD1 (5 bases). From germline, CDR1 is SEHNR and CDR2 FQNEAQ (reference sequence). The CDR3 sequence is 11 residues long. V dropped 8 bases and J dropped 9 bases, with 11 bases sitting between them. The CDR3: CASSPGGPQHF. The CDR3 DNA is TGTGCCAGCTCCCCTGGGGGGCCCCAGCATTTT.

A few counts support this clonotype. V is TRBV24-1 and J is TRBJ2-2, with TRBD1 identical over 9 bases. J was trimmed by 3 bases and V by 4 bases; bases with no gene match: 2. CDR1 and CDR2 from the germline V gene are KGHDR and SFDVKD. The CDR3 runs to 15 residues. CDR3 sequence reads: CATSERQGDTGELFF. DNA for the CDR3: TGTGCCACCAGTGAGAGACAGGGGGACACCGGGGAGCTGTTTTTT.

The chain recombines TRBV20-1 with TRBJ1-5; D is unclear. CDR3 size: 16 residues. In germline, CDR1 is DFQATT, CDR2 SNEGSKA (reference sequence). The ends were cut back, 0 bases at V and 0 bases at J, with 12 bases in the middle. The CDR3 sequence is CSARERDIPSNQPQHF. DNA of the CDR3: TGCAGTGCTAGAGAGAGAGACATCCCTAGCAATCAGCCCCAGCATTTT.

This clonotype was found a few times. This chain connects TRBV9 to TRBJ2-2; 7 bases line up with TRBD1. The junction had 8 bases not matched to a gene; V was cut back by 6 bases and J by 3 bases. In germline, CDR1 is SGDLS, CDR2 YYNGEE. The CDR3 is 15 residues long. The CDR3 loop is CASTASGGYTGELFF. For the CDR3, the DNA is TGTGCCAGCACGGCGTCAGGGGGATACACCGGGGAGCTGTTTTTT. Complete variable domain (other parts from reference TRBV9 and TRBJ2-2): DSGVTQTPKHLITATGQRVTLRCSPRSGDLSVYWYQQSLDQGLQFLIQYYNGEERAKGNILERFSAQQFPDLHSELNLSSLELGDSALYFCASTASGGYTGELFFGEGSRLTVL.

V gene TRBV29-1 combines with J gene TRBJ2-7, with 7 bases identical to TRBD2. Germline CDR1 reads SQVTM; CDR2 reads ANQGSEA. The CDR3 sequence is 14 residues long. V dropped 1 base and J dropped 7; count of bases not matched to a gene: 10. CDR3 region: CSVEVGGRSLEQYF. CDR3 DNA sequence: TGCAGCGTTGAAGTCGGGGGGAGGTCTTTGGAGCAGTACTTC.

The CDR3 loop is CASSSIYLDPDTQYF. DNA for the CDR3: TGTGCCAGCAGTTCAATTTACCTAGACCCAGATACGCAGTATTTT. The rearrangement joins TRBV28 to TRBJ2-3; no clear D gene. The V end lost 4 bases, the J end lost 4 bases, and 15 bases lay between the germline ends. The CDR3 is 15 residues long. Germline assignment: CDR1 MDHEN and CDR2 SYDVKM.

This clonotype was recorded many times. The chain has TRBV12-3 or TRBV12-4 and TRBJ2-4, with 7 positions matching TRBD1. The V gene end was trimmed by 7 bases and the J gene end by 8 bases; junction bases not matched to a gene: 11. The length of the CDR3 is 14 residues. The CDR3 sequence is CASTKAGGWDIQYF. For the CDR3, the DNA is TGTGCCAGCACTAAAGCAGGGGGTTGGGACATTCAGTACTTC.

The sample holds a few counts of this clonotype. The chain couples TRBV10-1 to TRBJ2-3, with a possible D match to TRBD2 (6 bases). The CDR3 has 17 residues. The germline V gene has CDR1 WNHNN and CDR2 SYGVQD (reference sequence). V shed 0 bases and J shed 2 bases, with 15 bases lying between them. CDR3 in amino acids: CASSESSGGTLTDTQYF. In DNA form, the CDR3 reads TGCGCCAGCAGTGAGTCTTCAGGAGGGACTCTCACAGATACGCAGTATTTT.

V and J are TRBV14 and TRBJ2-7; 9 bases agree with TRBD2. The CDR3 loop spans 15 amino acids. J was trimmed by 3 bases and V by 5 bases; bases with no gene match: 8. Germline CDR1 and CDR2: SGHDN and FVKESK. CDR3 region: CASSGRVAGDYEQYF. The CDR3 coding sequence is TGTGCCAGCAGCGGACGAGTAGCGGGAGACTACGAGCAGTACTTC. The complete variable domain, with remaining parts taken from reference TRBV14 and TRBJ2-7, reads EAGVTQFPSHSVIEKGQTVTLRCDPISGHDNLYWYRRVMGKEIKFLLHFVKESKQDESGMPNNRFLAERTGGTYSTLKVQPAELEDSGVYFCASSGRVAGDYEQYFGPGTRLTVT.

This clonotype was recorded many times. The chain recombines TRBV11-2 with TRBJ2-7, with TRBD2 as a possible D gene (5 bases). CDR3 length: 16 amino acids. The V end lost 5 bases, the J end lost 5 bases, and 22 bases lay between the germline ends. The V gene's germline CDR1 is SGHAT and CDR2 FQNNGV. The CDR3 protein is CASSRIKGRGAHEQYF. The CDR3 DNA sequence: TGTGCCAGCAGCCGAATCAAAGGCCGGGGTGCTCACGAGCAGTACTTC.

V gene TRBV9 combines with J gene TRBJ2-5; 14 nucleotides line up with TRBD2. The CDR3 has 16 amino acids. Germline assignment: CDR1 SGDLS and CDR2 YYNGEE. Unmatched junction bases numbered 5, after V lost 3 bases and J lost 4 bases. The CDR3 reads CASSEGLAGERETQYF. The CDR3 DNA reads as TGTGCCAGCAGCGAGGGACTAGCGGGAGAACGAGAGACCCAGTACTTC.

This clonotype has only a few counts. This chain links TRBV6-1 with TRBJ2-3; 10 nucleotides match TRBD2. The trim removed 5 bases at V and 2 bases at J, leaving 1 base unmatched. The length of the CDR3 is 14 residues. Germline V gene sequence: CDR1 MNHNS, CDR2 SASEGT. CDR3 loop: CASSSGRVTDTQYF. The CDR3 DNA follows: TGTGCCAGCAGTAGCGGGAGGGTCACAGATACGCAGTATTTT.

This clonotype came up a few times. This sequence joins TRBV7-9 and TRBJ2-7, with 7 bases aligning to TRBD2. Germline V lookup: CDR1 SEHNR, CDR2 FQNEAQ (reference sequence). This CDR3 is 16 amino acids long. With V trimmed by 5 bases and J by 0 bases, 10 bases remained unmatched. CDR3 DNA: TGTGCCAGCAGCCCTAGCTTCACGGGAGGCTCCTACGAGCAGTACTTC. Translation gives CASSPSFTGGSYEQYF. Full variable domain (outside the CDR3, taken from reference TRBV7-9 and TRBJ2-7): DTGVSQNPRHKITKRGQNVTFRCDPISEHNRLYWYRQTLGQGPEFLTYFQNEAQLEKSRLLSDRFSAERPKGSFSTLEIQRTEQGDSAMYLCASSPSFTGGSYEQYFGPGTRLTVT.

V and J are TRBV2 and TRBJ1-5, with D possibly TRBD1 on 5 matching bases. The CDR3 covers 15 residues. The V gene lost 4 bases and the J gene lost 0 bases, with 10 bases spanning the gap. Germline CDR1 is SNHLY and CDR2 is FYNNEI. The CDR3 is CASSGGRVSNQPQHF. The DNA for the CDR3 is TGTGCCAGCAGTGGGGGCAGGGTTAGCAATCAGCCCCAGCATTTT.

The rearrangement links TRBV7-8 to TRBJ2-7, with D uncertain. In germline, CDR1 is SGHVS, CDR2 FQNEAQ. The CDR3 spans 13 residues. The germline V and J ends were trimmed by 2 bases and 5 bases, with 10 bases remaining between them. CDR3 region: CASSLRTSHEQYF. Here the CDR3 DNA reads TGTGCCAGCAGCTTACGAACATCCCACGAGCAGTACTTC.

The CDR3 sequence: CASSAYSGSSYEQYF. The CDR3 nucleotides read TGTGCCAGCAGCGCTTATAGCGGGAGCTCCTACGAGCAGTACTTC. The gene calls are TRBV9 and TRBJ2-7, with TRBD2 matching 9 bases. V lost 3 bases to trimming and J lost 0 bases; unmatched junction nucleotides: 4. Germline values: CDR1 SGDLS, CDR2 YYNGEE. This CDR3 comprises 15 residues.

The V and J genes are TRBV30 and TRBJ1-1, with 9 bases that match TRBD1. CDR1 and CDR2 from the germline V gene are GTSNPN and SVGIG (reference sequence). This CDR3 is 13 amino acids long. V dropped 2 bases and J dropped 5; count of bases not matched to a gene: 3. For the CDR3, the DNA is TGTGCCTGGAGTACAGGGGGCTGGACTGAAGCTTTCTTT. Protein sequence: CAWSTGGWTEAFF.

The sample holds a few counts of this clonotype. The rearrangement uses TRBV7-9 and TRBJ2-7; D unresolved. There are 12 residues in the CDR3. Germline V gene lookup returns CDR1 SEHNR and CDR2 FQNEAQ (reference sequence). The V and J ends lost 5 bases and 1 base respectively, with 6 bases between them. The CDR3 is CASSGKSYEQYF. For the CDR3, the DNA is TGTGCCAGCAGCGGAAAGTCCTACGAGCAGTACTTC.

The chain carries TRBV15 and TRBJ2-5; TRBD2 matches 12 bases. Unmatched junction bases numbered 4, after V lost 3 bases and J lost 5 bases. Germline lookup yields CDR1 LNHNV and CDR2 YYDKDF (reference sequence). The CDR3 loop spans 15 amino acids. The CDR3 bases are TGTGCCACCAGCAGCGAACTAGCGGGAGGCGAGACCCAGTACTTC. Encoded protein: CATSSELAGGETQYF.

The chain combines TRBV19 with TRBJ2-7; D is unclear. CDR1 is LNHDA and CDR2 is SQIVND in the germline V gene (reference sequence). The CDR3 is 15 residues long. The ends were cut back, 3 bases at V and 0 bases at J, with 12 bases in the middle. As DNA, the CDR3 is TGTGCCAGTAGTATTCTGGCGGAGACCTCCTACGAGCAGTACTTC. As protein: CASSILAETSYEQYF.

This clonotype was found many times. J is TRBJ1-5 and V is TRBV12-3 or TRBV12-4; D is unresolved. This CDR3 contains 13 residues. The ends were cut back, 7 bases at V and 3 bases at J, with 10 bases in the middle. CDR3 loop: CASNPGLNQPQHF. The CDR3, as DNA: TGTGCCAGCAACCCAGGCCTCAATCAGCCCCAGCATTTT.